This T cell receptor beta chain is drawn from a study of OX40 agonist ivuxolimab in advanced cancers. Looking at the study overall: The mean age was approximately 60 years, ranging from 23 to 79, with approximately 83% of participants male. Three dose-escalation patients had partial responses: one with hepatocellular carcinoma and two with cutaneous melanoma. Findings and caveats of the study: Some nonresponders additionally presented with little normalized T-cell clonal expansion.

Looked up from germline, CDR1 is MGHRA and CDR2 is YSYEKL. Unmatched junction bases numbered 15, after V lost 2 bases and J lost 4 bases. There are 18 residues in the CDR3. As concerns this clone: Antigen unknown.

Repertoires were generated with immunoSEQ multiplex PCR, while TCRdb's copy carries only in-frame clones and drops some. The sample has 65,000 to 80,000 clones; about 86% are singletons. The source is an adult with an advanced solid tumor such as melanoma, head and neck, liver or kidney cancer. The chain employs TRBV4-1 and TRBJ2-5; 8 bases line up with TRBD2. Specimen: CD4+ or CD8+ T cells sorted from blood, collected in a trial of the OX40 agonist ivuxolimab. The CDR3 loop is CASSQCGTRDRGRETQYF. The CDR3 DNA sequence: TGCGCCAGCAGCCAATGTGGGACTAGGGATCGGGGTAGAGAGACCCAGTACTTC.